The 27 T cell receptor beta chains presented below share a single source sample, sequenced in a study of cytomegalovirus exposure and HLA in healthy donors. 13 Jbeta primers and 60 Vbeta primers were used for the PCR. TCRdb's copy holds only in-frame clones and misses some; the assay was immunoSEQ multiplex PCR. The table has approximately 170,000 clones, approximately 81% seen once. What was sequenced was PBMCs. Receptors originate from a man aged 50 or older in good health and CMV-seropositive.

The chain joins TRBV9 to TRBJ2-5; D is perhaps TRBD1 (6 bases). The CDR3 is made up of 14 amino acids. Germline V gives CDR1 SGDLS, CDR2 YYNGEE. V lost 4 bases, J lost 1 base, and 11 bases lay in between. CDR3 amino acids: CASSIDRLQETQYF. In DNA, the CDR3 is TGTGCCAGCAGCATCGACAGGCTCCAAGAGACCCAGTACTTC.

This chain joins TRBV10-2 and TRBJ2-7; 11 bases map to TRBD1. The CDR3 extends over 17 amino acids. CDR1 and CDR2 from the germline V gene are WSHSY and SAAADI. V shed 6 bases and J 1 base; nucleotides not matched to a gene: 11. The CDR3 reads CASRDGTGGKCSYEQYF. The DNA for the CDR3 is TGCGCCAGCAGAGACGGGACAGGGGGTAAGTGTTCCTACGAGCAGTACTTC.

This clone was counted between two and nine times. The gene calls are TRBV11-2 and TRBJ1-3; D gene ambiguous. Germline V gene lookup returns CDR1 SGHAT and CDR2 FQNNGV. The CDR3 consists of 16 residues. The ends were cut back, 3 bases at V and 1 base at J, with 13 bases in the middle. The CDR3 nucleotides are TGTGCCAGCAGCTTTAACCCTCCGGGATCTGGAAACACCATATATTTT. It yields the protein CASSFNPPGSGNTIYF. Using reference TRBV11-2 and TRBJ1-3 for the parts outside the CDR3, the full variable domain is EAGVAQSPRYKIIEKRQSVAFWCNPISGHATLYWYQQILGQGPKLLIQFQNNGVVDDSQLPKDRFSAERLKGVDSTLKIQPAKLEDSAVYLCASSFNPPGSGNTIYFGEGSWLTVV.

The V call is TRBV5-1, the J call TRBJ2-5; 9 bases agree with TRBD1. V lost 3 bases and J lost 5; bases outside the gene matches: 5. Germline CDR1 reads SGHRS; CDR2 reads YFSETQ. The CDR3 length is 14 residues. The CDR3 spells CASSSRQGGETQYF. DNA for the CDR3: TGCGCCAGCAGCTCCCGACAGGGGGGGGAGACCCAGTACTTC.

This sequence joins TRBV2 and TRBJ1-6; the match to TRBD1 covers 7 bases. The CDR3 is made up of 15 amino acids. The V segment lost 6 bases and the J segment 9 bases; nucleotides outside the gene matches: 11. Per germline, CDR1 SNHLY and CDR2 FYNNEI. The CDR3 nucleotides are TGTGCCAGCAGCGAGACAGGGCCTTTCGGTTCACCCCTCCACTTT. Its translation: CASSETGPFGSPLHF.

The V and J genes are TRBV7-2 and TRBJ2-7, with 7 bases matching TRBD2. The trim removed 4 bases at V and 2 bases at J, leaving 17 bases unmatched. Germline lookup yields CDR1 SGHTA and CDR2 FQGNSA. The CDR3 runs 18 residues. The CDR3 sequence is CASSSWEGLAGDPYEQYF. The DNA of the CDR3 is TGTGCCAGCAGCTCCTGGGAGGGTTTAGCGGGCGATCCCTACGAGCAGTACTTC. Using reference TRBV7-2 and TRBJ2-7 for the parts outside the CDR3, the full variable domain is GAGVSQSPSNKVTEKGKDVELRCDPISGHTALYWYRQSLGQGLEFLIYFQGNSAPDKSGLPSDRFSAERTGGSVSTLTIQRTQQEDSAVYLCASSSWEGLAGDPYEQYFGPGTRLTVT.

The rearrangement joins TRBV7-2 to TRBJ2-7; D unclear. The CDR3 runs to 15 residues. The V end lost 2 bases, the J end lost 0 bases, and 11 bases lay between the germline ends. Germline V gene data show CDR1 as SGHTA and CDR2 as FQGNSA. The CDR3 protein is CASSLWLVASYEQYF. CDR3 coding DNA: TGTGCCAGCAGCTTATGGCTTGTGGCCTCCTACGAGCAGTACTTC.

This CDR3 reads CASSLQANYGYTF. The CDR3 DNA follows: TGTGCCAGCAGTTTGCAGGCTAACTATGGCTACACCTTC. J is TRBJ1-2 and V is TRBV6-5; D ambiguous. Looked up from germline, CDR1 is MNHEY and CDR2 is SVGAGI. The CDR3 sequence is 13 residues long. Deletions cut 4 bases from V and 0 bases from J, with 6 bases between.

The rearrangement joins TRBV6-1 to TRBJ2-7, with D possibly TRBD1 on 5 matching bases. The CDR3 covers 17 residues. Germline CDR1 is MNHNS and CDR2 is SASEGT. V lost 3 bases to trimming and J lost 3 bases, with 21 bases between them. The CDR3 DNA is TGTGCCAGCAGTGAGGGGCGAGAAGGTGGCTCACTCTACGAGCAGTACTTC. Translation: CASSEGREGGSLYEQYF.

The V and J genes are TRBV2 and TRBJ1-1; 10 nucleotides match TRBD1. Per the germline V gene, CDR1 is SNHLY and CDR2 is FYNNEI. Trimming removed 8 bases from V and 5 bases from J; junction bases left unmatched: 8. The CDR3 sequence is 14 residues long. The chain's CDR3 is CASADRDRGTEAFF. In nucleotides, the CDR3 is TGTGCCAGCGCCGACCGGGACAGGGGTACTGAAGCTTTCTTT.

The CDR3 loop is CASSFRPSDSRNEKLFF. The DNA of the CDR3 is TGTGCCAGCAGTTTTAGGCCCTCTGACAGTAGGAATGAAAAACTGTTTTTT. This chain connects TRBV5-5 to TRBJ1-4; D may be TRBD1 (5 bases). The CDR3 runs 17 residues. Germline CDR1 is SGHKS and CDR2 is YYEKEE (reference sequence). Trimming removed 5 bases from V and 5 bases from J, with 22 bases in between.

CDR3 nucleotides: TGTGCCAGCAGCTTGTATCCAGGGGCCCTAATCACAGATACGCAGTATTTT. Its translation: CASSLYPGALITDTQYF. The rearrangement joins TRBV7-9 to TRBJ2-3; D might be TRBD1 (6 bases). Germline CDR1 is SEHNR and CDR2 is FQNEAQ (reference sequence). Deletions cut 3 bases from V and 2 bases from J, with 18 bases between. The CDR3 runs to 17 residues.

V usage is TRBV7-2 and J usage is TRBJ2-7; 8 bases align to TRBD2. Germline V gene data show CDR1 as SGHTA and CDR2 as FQGNSA. V lost 0 bases and J lost 2; bases outside the gene matches: 9. This CDR3 comprises 17 residues. The CDR3 DNA reads as TGTGCCAGCAGCTTAGCTGGGGGGGGACTAGGGGCCTACGAGCAGTACTTC. The encoded protein is CASSLAGGGLGAYEQYF.

V usage is TRBV7-8 and J usage is TRBJ2-5; the D gene is possibly TRBD2 (6 bases). The CDR3 runs 15 residues. Trimming shortened V by 7 bases and J by 5 bases, and 20 bases separated the two germline ends. Germline CDR1 is SGHVS and CDR2 is FQNEAQ. The CDR3 sequence: CASIRQGGPSETQYF. The CDR3 nucleotides read TGTGCCAGCATCCGCCAGGGAGGTCCATCGGAGACCCAGTACTTC.

The chain carries TRBV28 and TRBJ2-7; tentatively, D is TRBD1 (6 bases). Germline CDR1 MDHEN, CDR2 SYDVKM. V was trimmed by 6 bases and J by 0 bases, leaving 15 bases between them. The CDR3 consists of 15 residues. CDR3 DNA: TGTGCCAGCAGCCTGGGGCAGGGGCACTCCTACGAGCAGTACTTC. As protein: CASSLGQGHSYEQYF. The full variable domain, completed using reference TRBV28 and TRBJ2-7, is DVKVTQSSRYLVKRTGEKVFLECVQDMDHENMFWYRQDPGLGLRLIYFSYDVKMKEKGDIPEGYSVSREKKERFSLILESASTNQTSMYLCASSLGQGHSYEQYFGPGTRLTVT.

This rearrangement joins TRBV15 to TRBJ2-7; possible D gene TRBD1, 5 bases. Germline V CDR1 and CDR2: LNHNV, YYDKDF (reference sequence). V was trimmed by 1 base and J by 0 bases, leaving 19 bases between them. CDR3 length: 18 amino acids. CDR3 DNA sequence: TGTGCCACCAGCAGAGCGGGCCAGGGCTGGGGCCCCTCCTACGAGCAGTACTTC. It is translated as CATSRAGQGWGPSYEQYF.

The V gene is TRBV15, the J gene TRBJ2-7; a weak D match, TRBD1 (6 bases). Germline loops: CDR1 LNHNV, CDR2 YYDKDF (reference sequence). V was trimmed by 0 bases and J by 9 bases, leaving 24 bases between them. The CDR3 length is 17 residues. The CDR3 coding sequence is TGTGCCACCAGCAGAGAACCTTCCGGGACACAAGGCCTCGGGCAGTACTTC. Its protein product is CATSREPSGTQGLGQYF.

V is TRBV19 and J is TRBJ1-2; TRBD1 matches at 9 bases. Trimming cost V 8 bases and J 2 bases; bases outside gene matches: 6. CDR3 length: 14 residues. Germline V gene sequence: CDR1 LNHDA, CDR2 SQIVND (reference sequence). CDR3 protein: CASGTGNNNYGYTF. In DNA form, the CDR3 reads TGTGCCAGTGGGACAGGGAACAACAACTATGGCTACACCTTC.

This clone was seen a few times. The CDR3 nucleotides read TGTGCCAGCAGTGTCTCAGGCTCTCGAACGGCTGAAGCTTTCTTT. Amino acid sequence: CASSVSGSRTAEAFF. The chain couples TRBV6-1 to TRBJ1-1; no clear D. This CDR3 is 15 amino acids long. CDR1 MNHNS and CDR2 SASEGT come from the germline V gene. Trimming left V 4 bases short and J 6 bases short, with 18 bases between.

V usage is TRBV28 and J usage is TRBJ2-3, with 7 bases fitting TRBD1. With 6 bases clipped from V and 9 bases from J, the junction kept 6 bases outside the gene matches. The CDR3 length is 12 residues. Germline CDR1 reads MDHEN; CDR2 reads SYDVKM. Written as DNA, the CDR3 is TGTGCCAGCAGACAGGGGTTCGAGACGCAGTATTTT. Protein: CASRQGFETQYF. The variable domain in full, completed from reference TRBV28 and TRBJ2-3, reads DVKVTQSSRYLVKRTGEKVFLECVQDMDHENMFWYRQDPGLGLRLIYFSYDVKMKEKGDIPEGYSVSREKKERFSLILESASTNQTSMYLCASRQGFETQYFGPGTRLTVL.

This clone was observed once. The chain is built from TRBV19 and TRBJ2-7; TRBD1 is a possible D gene (6 bases). The CDR3 is 12 amino acids. Germline V gives CDR1 LNHDA, CDR2 SQIVND (reference sequence). The ends were cut back, 4 bases at V and 5 bases at J, with 9 bases in the middle. The CDR3 DNA sequence: TGTGCCAGTAGTACTACAGGGAACGAGCAGTACTTC. It is translated as CASSTTGNEQYF.

There are a few counts of this clone. The chain links TRBV18 to TRBJ1-4, with 8 bases that match TRBD1. The V gene's germline CDR1 is KGHSH and CDR2 LQKENI. Germline trimming cut 5 bases from V and 7 bases from J; bases unmatched to any gene: 15. This CDR3 has 17 amino acids. The CDR3 DNA follows: TGTGCCAGCTCAGAAACGGGACAGGCAAGGGGAGTTGAAAAACTGTTTTTT. Encoded protein: CASSETGQARGVEKLFF. Full variable domain (outside the CDR3, taken from reference TRBV18 and TRBJ1-4): NAGVMQNPRHLVRRRGQEARLRCSPMKGHSHVYWYRQLPEEGLKFMVYLQKENIIDESGMPKERFSAEFPKEGPSILRIQQVVRGDSAAYFCASSETGQARGVEKLFFGSGTQLSVL.

This chain links TRBV5-4 with TRBJ2-5, with 7 bases lining up with TRBD2. In germline, CDR1 is SGHNT, CDR2 YYREEE (reference sequence). The V gene end was trimmed by 6 bases and the J gene end by 4 bases; junction bases not matched to a gene: 9. CDR3 length: 14 amino acids. CDR3 residues: CASNQPGGGETQYF. The CDR3 DNA follows: TGTGCCAGCAACCAACCGGGGGGTGGAGAGACCCAGTACTTC.

The V and J genes are TRBV25-1 and TRBJ1-4, with 9 positions matching TRBD1. With 6 bases clipped from V and 0 bases from J, the junction kept 2 bases outside the gene matches. The CDR3 is 15 amino acids. Germline-derived CDR1 and CDR2 are MGHDK and SYGVNS. The CDR3, as DNA: TGTGCCAGCAGCGACAGGGGGGCAACTAATGAAAAACTGTTTTTT. Protein product: CASSDRGATNEKLFF.

J is TRBJ2-7 and V is TRBV19, with TRBD1 identical over 10 bases. The V gene end was trimmed by 3 bases and the J gene end by 3 bases; junction bases not matched to a gene: 2. Germline V gene data show CDR1 as LNHDA and CDR2 as SQIVND (reference sequence). The CDR3 has 14 residues. The CDR3: CASSMGTGDYEQYF. The DNA of the CDR3 is TGTGCCAGTAGTATGGGGACAGGGGACTACGAGCAGTACTTC.

DNA for the CDR3: TGTGCCAGCTCACGCCGGGACATTCAAGAGACCCAGTACTTC. This gives the protein CASSRRDIQETQYF. V and J are TRBV18 and TRBJ2-5; possibly TRBD1 for D (6 bases). The CDR3 extends over 14 amino acids. V was pared by 4 bases and J by 2 bases, with 11 bases between. Germline-derived CDR1 and CDR2 are KGHSH and LQKENI.

This clone was recorded only once. The rearrangement uses TRBV2 and TRBJ2-5; the D gene is possibly TRBD2 (6 bases). From germline, CDR1 is SNHLY and CDR2 FYNNEI. CDR3 size: 13 residues. Trimming shortened V by 2 bases and J by 7 bases, and 11 bases separated the two germline ends. The CDR3: CASSENGSGTQYF. Here the CDR3 DNA reads TGTGCCAGCAGTGAAAACGGGAGTGGGACCCAGTACTTC.